This TCR beta chain derives from a study of control samples from healthy donors and cancer patients. Profiling relied on immunoSEQ multiplex PCR, and the TCRdb table lists in-frame clones only, not all of them. Of 95,000 to 100,000 clones listed, roughly 90% are singletons. V was cut by 3 bases and J by 3 bases, with 19 bases left in between. The CDR3 sequence is 17 residues long. In germline, CDR1 is SGHDT, CDR2 YYEEEE. The receptor was derived from a man aged 25-45 years in good health. The V and J genes are TRBV5-6 and TRBJ2-1; no clear D. Sequences were obtained from blood. In nucleotides, the CDR3 is TGTGCCAGCAGCTCGACCAAAGCCCGCAGCTACTACAATGAGCAGTTCTTC. It encodes CASSSTKARSYYNEQFF.